The 19 T cell receptor beta chains presented below share a single source sample, sequenced in a study of cytomegalovirus exposure and HLA in healthy donors. TCRdb's table, derived via immunoSEQ multiplex PCR, lists solely in-frame clones and lacks some. Of roughly 130,000 clones in the sample, 70% to 90% were seen once. Material for sequencing was PBMCs. These receptors all stem from a woman aged 30 to 39 in good health and CMV-seropositive.

This sequence joins TRBV10-3 and TRBJ2-7; 9 positions match TRBD1. Germline values: CDR1 ENHRY, CDR2 SYGVKD. V trimming: 3 bases; J trimming: 0 bases; junction bases outside the gene matches: 6. The CDR3 length is 16 residues. CDR3 in DNA: TGTGCCATCAGTGACCCGGGACAGGGTACCTCCTACGAGCAGTACTTC. This sequence encodes CAISDPGQGTSYEQYF.

The chain couples TRBV15 to TRBJ1-2; a weak D match, TRBD1 (5 bases). The CDR3 extends over 16 amino acids. V shed 0 bases and J shed 8 bases, with 19 bases lying between them. Germline V lookup: CDR1 LNHNV, CDR2 YYDKDF (reference sequence). CDR3 amino acids: CATSRDRWTQGGGYTF. CDR3 nucleotide sequence: TGTGCCACCAGCAGAGATCGGTGGACCCAGGGAGGCGGCTACACCTTC.

This clone was counted between two and nine times. The rearrangement uses TRBV19 and TRBJ1-5, with TRBD1 matching over 7 bases. The CDR3 is made up of 15 amino acids. The trim removed 7 bases at V and 1 base at J, leaving 7 bases unmatched. The germline gives CDR1 LNHDA, CDR2 SQIVND (reference sequence). The CDR3 spells CASNGGGQSNQPQHF. CDR3 sequence (DNA): TGTGCCAGTAATGGAGGGGGCCAGAGCAATCAGCCCCAGCATTTT.

The chain carries TRBV4-1 and TRBJ1-5; D gene unclear. The CDR3 sequence is 14 residues long. Deletions cut 1 base from V and 4 bases from J, with 8 bases between. The germline V gene has CDR1 MGHRA and CDR2 YSYEKL. The CDR3 region is CASSQAGPNQPQHF. DNA for the CDR3: TGCGCCAGCAGCCAAGCAGGTCCTAATCAGCCCCAGCATTTT.

The chain links TRBV6-5 to TRBJ2-1, with 8 bases that match TRBD2. Germline CDR1 reads MNHEY; CDR2 reads SVGAGI. The CDR3 loop spans 15 amino acids. The V gene end was trimmed by 2 bases and the J gene end by 10 bases; junction bases not matched to a gene: 10. CDR3 in DNA: TGTGCCAGCAGTTACAGGGTGCGACTAGCGAGCGAGCAGTTCTTC. It is translated as CASSYRVRLASEQFF.

The chain employs TRBV5-4 and TRBJ2-3; D may be TRBD2 (7 bases). V lost 0 bases, J lost 2 bases, and 10 bases lay in between. The CDR3 contains 15 residues. Germline CDR1 is SGHNT and CDR2 is YYREEE (reference sequence). The CDR3 loop is CASSLGGGATDTQYF. DNA for the CDR3: TGTGCCAGCAGCTTGGGTGGGGGGGCCACAGATACGCAGTATTTT.

CDR3 protein: CASSETGTVNEKLFF. The CDR3 DNA is TGTGCCAGCAGCGAAACCGGGACAGTCAATGAAAAACTGTTTTTT. The chain joins TRBV5-6 to TRBJ1-4, with 7 bases that match TRBD1. CDR1 SGHDT and CDR2 YYEEEE come from the germline V gene. The length of the CDR3 is 15 residues. V was clipped by 4 bases and J by 5 bases; unmatched bases: 8.

This clone was seen a handful of times. This sample includes further DNA sequences coding for the same CDR3. The V gene is TRBV5-1, the J gene TRBJ2-3, with a tentative D call TRBD2 (7 bases). V lost 0 bases, J lost 3 bases, and 11 bases lay in between. CDR1 SGHRS and CDR2 YFSETQ come from the germline V gene. This CDR3 comprises 15 residues. Here the CDR3 reads CASSLAGGATDTQYF. The CDR3, as DNA: TGCGCCAGCAGCTTGGCGGGGGGCGCGACAGATACGCAGTATTTT.

The V call is TRBV27, the J call TRBJ2-1, with 7 bases matching TRBD1. The CDR3 is made up of 14 amino acids. V lost 3 bases, J lost 4 bases, and 3 bases stayed unmatched. CDR1 and CDR2 (germline): MNHEY, SMNVEV (reference sequence). The CDR3 DNA reads TGTGCCAGCAGTTTTGGACAGGCTTACAATGAGCAGTTCTTC. Translated, it gives CASSFGQAYNEQFF.

The chain couples TRBV5-8 to TRBJ1-6; D not resolved. The CDR3 consists of 16 residues. Germline-derived CDR1 and CDR2 are SGHTS and YDEGEE. Between the trimmed V and J ends, which lost 7 bases and 0 bases, there was a span of 14 bases. The CDR3 protein is CASSSTPRSYNSPLHF. CDR3 sequence (DNA): TGTGCCAGCTCTAGTACGCCCCGCTCCTATAATTCACCCCTCCACTTT.

V and J are TRBV29-1 and TRBJ1-2, with 7 bases aligning to TRBD1. V trimming: 6 bases; J trimming: 5 bases; junction bases outside the gene matches: 6. Germline V lookup: CDR1 SQVTM, CDR2 ANQGSEA. The CDR3 is made up of 12 amino acids. CDR3 residues: CSVGQEGYGYTF. The CDR3 nucleotides read TGCAGCGTCGGACAGGAGGGTTATGGCTACACCTTC.

The rearrangement uses TRBV28 and TRBJ2-1; D possibly corresponds to TRBD2 (5 bases). V gave up 6 bases and J gave up 15 bases, with 15 bases separating them. Germline CDR1 is MDHEN and CDR2 is SYDVKM. The CDR3 has 11 residues. The CDR3 nucleotides read TGTGCCAGCAGCCTCGGAGGCGCGCGGTTCTTC. Protein product: CASSLGGARFF.

This chain connects TRBV6-1 to TRBJ1-2, with no clear D. Between the trimmed V and J ends, which lost 2 bases and 4 bases, there was a span of 14 bases. Germline CDR1 MNHNS, CDR2 SASEGT. The CDR3 consists of 15 residues. The CDR3 DNA reads TGTGCCAGCAGTGAAAACCTCCTAGCAGGCTATGGCTACACCTTC. As protein: CASSENLLAGYGYTF.

The chain couples TRBV5-1 to TRBJ2-1; D perhaps matches TRBD2 (6 bases). The CDR3 is made up of 18 amino acids. Deletions cut 0 bases from V and 2 bases from J, with 18 bases between. Germline CDR1 is SGHRS and CDR2 is YFSETQ. For the CDR3, the DNA is TGCGCCAGCAGCTTGGCGGGATTAGGCGGGATTGCCTACAATGAGCAGTTCTTC. It yields the protein CASSLAGLGGIAYNEQFF.

The rearrangement uses TRBV10-3 and TRBJ1-1; D not certain. Germline V gene sequence: CDR1 ENHRY, CDR2 SYGVKD. V dropped 0 bases and J dropped 2 bases, with 7 bases sitting between them. The CDR3 length is 14 residues. The CDR3 region is CAISESGANTEAFF. The CDR3 bases are TGTGCCATCAGTGAGTCAGGAGCCAACACTGAAGCTTTCTTT.

The genes are TRBV5-1 and TRBJ1-6; maybe TRBD1 (5 bases). The germline V and J ends were trimmed by 0 bases and 9 bases, with 16 bases remaining between them. The CDR3 runs 16 residues. The germline V gene has CDR1 SGHRS and CDR2 YFSETQ. This CDR3 reads CASSLALGRESSPLHF. The CDR3 coding sequence is TGCGCCAGCAGCTTGGCCCTAGGCAGGGAAAGTTCACCCCTCCACTTT.

The chain is built from TRBV2 and TRBJ1-1; 8 nucleotides agree with TRBD1. Trimming took 7 bases from V and 7 from J; bases not matched to a gene: 14. CDR1 is SNHLY, CDR2 FYNNEI, per germline. The CDR3 sequence is 15 residues long. CDR3 loop: CASIPSAGGAVEAFF. The CDR3 DNA sequence: TGTGCCAGCATTCCATCTGCAGGGGGCGCGGTTGAAGCTTTCTTT.

The rearrangement uses TRBV2 and TRBJ1-3, with 7 positions matching TRBD1. Germline V gene data show CDR1 as SNHLY and CDR2 as FYNNEI. CDR3 length equals 19 residues. The trim removed 3 bases at V and 0 bases at J, leaving 14 bases unmatched. CDR3: CASSESGTAFLISGNTIYF. The DNA for the CDR3 is TGTGCCAGCAGTGAGTCAGGGACAGCGTTCCTAATCTCTGGAAACACCATATATTTT.

The chain recombines TRBV7-8 with TRBJ2-7; 10 nucleotides agree with TRBD1. CDR3 length equals 14 residues. CDR1 and CDR2 (germline): SGHVS, FQNEAQ. The V segment lost 4 bases and the J segment 5 bases; nucleotides outside the gene matches: 5. CDR3 residues: CASSYDRGHDEQYF. As DNA, the CDR3 is TGTGCCAGCAGCTACGACAGGGGGCACGACGAGCAGTACTTC.